Listed here are 25 T cell receptor beta chains from one sample, sequenced in a study of control samples from healthy donors and cancer patients. Only in-frame clones appear in the TCRdb table, and some are missing; sequencing was by immunoSEQ multiplex PCR. Here the sample spans 150,000 to 200,000 clones, about 94% being singletons. The sequencing sample was made of blood. These receptors all come from a woman aged 40 to 55 in good health.

This chain joins TRBV4-2 and TRBJ2-5; 11 bases line up with TRBD2. The CDR3 extends over 15 amino acids. The germline gives CDR1 LGHNA, CDR2 YNFKEQ. V was clipped by 3 bases and J by 4 bases; unmatched bases: 4. CDR3 in DNA: TGTGCCAGCAGCCAGTTAGGACTAGCGGGAGAGACCCAGTACTTC. Translated, it gives CASSQLGLAGETQYF.

This clone was observed a single time. The rearrangement joins TRBV29-1 to TRBJ1-1, with D perhaps TRBD1 (6 bases). Trimming removed 4 bases at V and 1 base at J, with 13 bases between. Germline V gene lookup returns CDR1 SQVTM and CDR2 ANQGSEA. The CDR3 sequence is 14 residues long. The CDR3 spells CSVGGTPANTEAFF. CDR3 DNA sequence: TGCAGCGTTGGGGGGACACCGGCGAACACTGAAGCTTTCTTT.

The rearrangement joins TRBV11-2 to TRBJ2-3; possibly TRBD1 for D (6 bases). The CDR3 is 15 residues long. V shed 4 bases and J shed 2 bases, with 13 bases lying between them. Per germline, CDR1 SGHAT and CDR2 FQNNGV. CDR3 residues: CASSSTGHFTDTQYF. The CDR3, as DNA: TGTGCCAGCAGCTCTACGGGACACTTCACAGATACGCAGTATTTT.

V is TRBV29-1 and J is TRBJ1-5, with unresolved D. Trimming took off 4 bases at V and 4 bases at J, with 11 bases between the two ends. Per the germline V gene, CDR1 is SQVTM and CDR2 is ANQGSEA. The CDR3 sequence is 13 residues long. CDR3 sequence reads: CSVGGRLNQPQHF. CDR3 sequence (DNA): TGCAGCGTTGGAGGACGGTTGAATCAGCCCCAGCATTTT.

V gene TRBV5-5 combines with J gene TRBJ2-7; TRBD2 might be the D (6 bases). V lost 4 bases and J 4 bases, leaving 9 bases between the germline ends. Per germline, CDR1 SGHKS and CDR2 YYEKEE (reference sequence). The CDR3 length is 12 residues. The CDR3 region is CASSLGLYEQYF. The CDR3 DNA follows: TGTGCCAGCAGCCTGGGACTGTACGAGCAGTACTTC.

The chain combines TRBV18 with TRBJ2-3; D is ambiguous. V was pared by 6 bases and J by 1 base, with 14 bases between. The germline gives CDR1 KGHSH, CDR2 LQKENI. The CDR3 has 15 residues. CDR3 in amino acids: CASSSTWGRTDTQYF. As DNA, the CDR3 is TGTGCCAGCTCGTCGACTTGGGGTCGCACAGATACGCAGTATTTT.

The gene calls are TRBV7-3 and TRBJ1-3; D not resolved. Germline V gene sequence: CDR1 SGHTA, CDR2 FQGTGA. V lost 2 bases and J 4 bases, leaving 12 bases between the germline ends. The CDR3 length is 15 residues. The CDR3 DNA is TGTGCCAGCAGCTTATCGTCCGGGCCGGGAAACACCATATATTTT. Translation: CASSLSSGPGNTIYF.

V gene TRBV11-2 combines with J gene TRBJ1-4; perhaps TRBD1 as D (5 bases). Per the germline V gene, CDR1 is SGHAT and CDR2 is FQNNGV. Trimming stripped 0 bases from V and 10 bases from J, with 18 bases between. CDR3 length: 16 residues. CDR3 sequence: CASSLETGLEGGKLFF. The CDR3 DNA is TGTGCCAGCAGCTTAGAAACAGGCTTGGAAGGTGGAAAACTGTTTTTT.

This chain's CDR3 is CASSRGGTEQYF. Here the CDR3 DNA reads TGTGCCAGCAGCAGGGGTGGTACCGAGCAGTACTTC. V and J are TRBV2 and TRBJ2-7; TRBD1 is a possible D gene (6 bases). The CDR3 is 12 residues long. Trimming removed 6 bases from V and 6 bases from J, with 12 bases in between. Germline CDR1 is SNHLY and CDR2 is FYNNEI. The whole variable domain, filled in from reference TRBV2 and TRBJ2-7, reads EPEVTQTPSHQVTQMGQEVILRCVPISNHLYFYWYRQILGQKVEFLVSFYNNEISEKSEIFDDQFSVERPDGSNFTLKIRSTKLEDSAMYFCASSRGGTEQYFGPGTRLTVT.

V usage is TRBV15 and J usage is TRBJ2-3; D uncertain. The CDR3 length is 14 residues. V was shortened by 0 bases and J by 2 bases, with 6 bases between the two germline ends. Germline V gene sequence: CDR1 LNHNV, CDR2 YYDKDF (reference sequence). The CDR3 nucleotides read TGTGCCACCAGCAGAGATCGGAACACAGATACGCAGTATTTT. Translating gives CATSRDRNTDTQYF.

The genes are TRBV10-3 and TRBJ2-5; D might be TRBD1 (6 bases). Deletions cut 10 bases from V and 2 bases from J, with 20 bases between. This CDR3 has 15 amino acids. Germline V gene data show CDR1 as ENHRY and CDR2 as SYGVKD. CDR3 sequence: CASKITGSVQETQYF. The CDR3 nucleotides read TGTGCCAGCAAAATAACAGGGTCCGTACAAGAGACCCAGTACTTC.

The chain carries TRBV11-2 and TRBJ2-3, with D tentatively TRBD1 or TRBD2 (5 bases each). V dropped 5 bases and J dropped 4 bases, with 22 bases sitting between them. The CDR3 totals 17 residues. CDR1 and CDR2 from the germline V gene are SGHAT and FQNNGV. CDR3 residues: CASSPLGSTWGSDTQYF. The DNA for the CDR3 is TGTGCCAGCAGCCCCTTGGGGAGTACCTGGGGCTCAGATACGCAGTATTTT.

The J gene is TRBJ2-1, the V gene TRBV7-2, with TRBD1 matching 10 bases. Losses at the gene ends were 0 bases for V and 4 bases for J; bases not matched to a gene: 12. The length of the CDR3 is 19 residues. Germline V gene lookup returns CDR1 SGHTA and CDR2 FQGNSA. As DNA, the CDR3 is TGTGCCAGCAGCTTAGCCTCCTACCCCCGGGACAGGGGATACAATGAGCAGTTCTTC. Translated, it gives CASSLASYPRDRGYNEQFF.

The CDR3 protein is CSVDSWDENNEQFF. The CDR3 DNA reads as TGCAGCGTTGATAGCTGGGACGAAAACAATGAGCAGTTCTTC. This chain uses TRBV29-1 with TRBJ2-1; D may match TRBD1 or TRBD2 (5 bases each). Germline V gene lookup returns CDR1 SQVTM and CDR2 ANQGSEA. The CDR3 totals 14 residues. V lost 3 bases, J lost 5 bases, and 14 bases lay in between.

V usage is TRBV14 and J usage is TRBJ2-7; 12 nucleotides line up with TRBD2. V shed 6 bases and J 4 bases; nucleotides not matched to a gene: 7. Germline V gene data show CDR1 as SGHDN and CDR2 as FVKESK. The CDR3 has 15 residues. The CDR3 bases are TGTGCCAGCAGACCCGGACTAGCGGGAAGGTACGAGCAGTACTTC. Protein sequence: CASRPGLAGRYEQYF.

This chain connects TRBV19 to TRBJ2-1; 13 nucleotides align to TRBD2. V trimming: 6 bases; J trimming: 2 bases; junction bases outside the gene matches: 7. The germline V gene has CDR1 LNHDA and CDR2 SQIVND (reference sequence). This CDR3 is built from 17 residues. CDR3 coding DNA: TGTGCCAGTAGAGGGGTGACTAGCGGGAGGCCCTACAATGAGCAGTTCTTC. Its translation is CASRGVTSGRPYNEQFF.

Only one count was recorded for this clone. The genes are TRBV9 and TRBJ2-7; D is unresolved. The CDR3 length is 13 residues. The germline V gene encodes CDR1 SGDLS and CDR2 YYNGEE. Trimming cost V 6 bases and J 3 bases, with 13 bases left between them. The CDR3: CASTFDRRYEQYF. For the CDR3, the DNA is TGTGCCAGCACCTTCGACCGCCGCTACGAGCAGTACTTC. The full variable domain, rest sourced from reference TRBV9 and TRBJ2-7, is DSGVTQTPKHLITATGQRVTLRCSPRSGDLSVYWYQQSLDQGLQFLIQYYNGEERAKGNILERFSAQQFPDLHSELNLSSLELGDSALYFCASTFDRRYEQYFGPGTRLTVT.

This sequence joins TRBV13 and TRBJ1-6; D not certain. V was pared by 2 bases and J by 10 bases, with 9 bases between. Germline-derived CDR1 and CDR2 are PRHDT and FYEKMQ (reference sequence). CDR3 length: 13 amino acids. CDR3 loop: CASSLNQDSPLHF. CDR3 bases: TGTGCCAGCAGCTTAAACCAGGACTCACCCCTCCACTTT.

The chain employs TRBV5-4 and TRBJ1-1; 7 bases are a match to TRBD1. CDR1 and CDR2 (germline): SGHNT, YYREEE (reference sequence). CDR3 length equals 13 residues. The trim removed 2 bases at V and 8 bases at J, leaving 6 bases unmatched. The CDR3 loop reads CASSLGQAGEAFF. The CDR3 DNA sequence: TGTGCCAGCAGCTTAGGACAGGCTGGAGAAGCTTTCTTT.

This chain joins TRBV3-1 (or the pseudogene TRBV3-2) and TRBJ2-1; D ambiguous. This CDR3 is built from 17 residues. Between the trimmed V and J ends, which lost 0 bases and 2 bases, there was a span of 14 bases. The germline V gene encodes CDR1 LGHDT and CDR2 YNNKEL (reference sequence). CDR3 amino acids: CASSQERRGFTYNEQFF. The CDR3, as DNA: TGTGCCAGCAGCCAAGAACGGCGCGGATTCACCTACAATGAGCAGTTCTTC.

This rearrangement joins TRBV7-2 to TRBJ2-7; the D is unclear. The V gene's germline CDR1 is SGHTA and CDR2 FQGNSA. Between the trimmed V and J ends, which lost 0 bases and 1 base, there was a span of 4 bases. The CDR3 is 13 amino acids. CDR3 sequence (DNA): TGTGCCAGCAGCTTAGCTGTATCCTACGAGCAGTACTTC. Its translation is CASSLAVSYEQYF.

This sequence joins TRBV15 and TRBJ2-7; 8 positions agree with TRBD1. V lost 6 bases, J lost 7 bases, and 14 bases stayed unmatched. Per germline, CDR1 LNHNV and CDR2 YYDKDF (reference sequence). The CDR3 runs to 15 residues. As DNA, the CDR3 is TGTGCCACCAGTAAAATTCCTCAGGGGGCGAGGGAGCAGTACTTC. It is translated as CATSKIPQGAREQYF. Based on the CDR3 plus reference TRBV15 and TRBJ2-7, the full variable domain is DAMVIQNPRYQVTQFGKPVTLSCSQTLNHNVMYWYQQKSSQAPKLLFHYYDKDFNNEADTPDNFQSRRPNTSFCFLDIRSPGLGDTAMYLCATSKIPQGAREQYFGPGTRLTVT.

The chain joins TRBV4-1 to TRBJ2-7, with 8 bases that match TRBD1. The germline gives CDR1 MGHRA, CDR2 YSYEKL. V lost 2 bases to trimming and J lost 5 bases; unmatched junction nucleotides: 8. The CDR3 runs 15 residues. The CDR3 sequence: CASSQRDRIADEQYF. Written as DNA, the CDR3 is TGCGCCAGCAGCCAAAGGGACAGGATAGCGGACGAGCAGTACTTC.

This clone was found a few times. The chain is built from TRBV2 and TRBJ1-5, with D uncertain. Trimming removed 4 bases from V and 3 bases from J, with 7 bases in between. CDR3 length equals 13 residues. The V gene's germline CDR1 is SNHLY and CDR2 FYNNEI. The CDR3 spells CASSAENNQPQHF. The DNA for the CDR3 is TGTGCCAGCAGTGCGGAGAACAATCAGCCCCAGCATTTT.

The chain employs TRBV6-5 and TRBJ2-3, with D perhaps matching TRBD2 (6 bases). The germline gives CDR1 MNHEY, CDR2 SVGAGI. V was cut by 8 bases and J by 3 bases, with 12 bases left in between. The CDR3 has 13 residues. CDR3 loop: CASSWGETDTQYF. CDR3 bases: TGTGCCAGCTCCTGGGGGGAGACAGATACGCAGTATTTT.